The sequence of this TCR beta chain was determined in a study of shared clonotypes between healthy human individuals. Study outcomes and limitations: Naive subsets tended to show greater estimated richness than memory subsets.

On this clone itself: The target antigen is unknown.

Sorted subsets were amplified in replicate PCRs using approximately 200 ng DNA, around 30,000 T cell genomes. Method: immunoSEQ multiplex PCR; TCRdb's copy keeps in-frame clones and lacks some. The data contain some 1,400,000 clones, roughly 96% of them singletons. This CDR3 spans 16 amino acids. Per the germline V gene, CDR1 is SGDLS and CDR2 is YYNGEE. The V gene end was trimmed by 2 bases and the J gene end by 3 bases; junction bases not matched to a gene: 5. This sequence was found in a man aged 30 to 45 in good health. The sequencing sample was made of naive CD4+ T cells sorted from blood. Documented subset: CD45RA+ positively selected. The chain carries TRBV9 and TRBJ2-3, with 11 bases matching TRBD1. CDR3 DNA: TGTGCCAGCAGCGTCCGGACAGGGGGCGAGACAGATACGCAGTATTTT. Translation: CASSVRTGGETDTQYF.